This TCR beta chain derives from a study of CD8+CD57+ T cells in acquired aplastic anemia. Study details: Mean DNA quantity obtained from sorted CD4+ and CD8+ cells was approximately 3 ug.

Whole-study findings and limits: Patients shared about 30 CD8+ CDR3 sequences with controls. No significant difference in CD8+ Simpson's diversity was found between patients and controls.

As concerns this clonotype: Its antigen is currently unknown.

The germline CDR1 and CDR2 sequences are SGHVS and FQNEAQ. V was pared by 1 base and J by 3 bases, with 0 bases of the junction left unmatched. CDR3 length equals 16 residues. Patients sequenced had flow cytometry evidence of CD8+CD57+ cell expansion. Profiles of TCR beta VDJ and CDR3 were generated from a genomic DNA template. TCRdb re-called the reads through MiXCR, storing one row per CDR3 protein. Among over 150,000 distinct CDR3 sequences listed, around 63% were seen once. The chain links TRBV7-8 to TRBJ2-1, with 13 bases identical to TRBD2. The sequenced sample consisted of sorted CD4+, CD8+, or CD8+CD57+ T cells (not recorded which) from PBMCs. This TCR derives from a human donor with aplastic anemia. The CDR3 protein is CASSLGTSGSYNEQFF. The CDR3 nucleotides are TGTGCCAGCAGCTTAGGGACTAGCGGGAGCTACAATGAGCAGTTCTTC.